This entry lists 8 T cell receptor beta chains sequenced from one sample in a study of blood T cells in healthy people across ages. Together with a sample-barcoded 5' primer, a J-beta primer mix was included in a second PCR lasting about 7 to 11 cycles. TCRdb ran MiXCR on the 5' RACE reads and lists one entry per CDR3 protein. Among roughly 1.7 million distinct CDR3 sequences, 30% to 35% were seen once, and the ten largest hold around 11%. Sequencing was done on a sample of blood. The receptor set was obtained from a woman younger than 45 in good health.

This rearrangement joins TRBV6-2 or TRBV6-3 to TRBJ2-2; a weak D match, TRBD2 (5 bases). This CDR3 is 15 amino acids long. Trimming took off 7 bases at V and 2 bases at J, with 14 bases between the two ends. Germline CDR1 reads MNHEY; CDR2 reads SVGEGT. The CDR3 bases are TGTGCCAGCACCGCAGGCGGGCCTAACACCGGGGAGCTGTTTTTT. Amino acids: CASTAGGPNTGELFF.

This clonotype has at least ten counts. The V gene is TRBV9, the J gene TRBJ1-2; D uncertain. CDR1 SGDLS and CDR2 YYNGEE come from the germline V gene. This CDR3 is built from 12 residues. V shed 3 bases and J shed 4 bases, with 7 bases lying between them. CDR3 coding DNA: TGTGCCAGCAGCGAGGGAACCTATGGCTACACCTTC. This encodes CASSEGTYGYTF. The whole variable domain, filled in from reference TRBV9 and TRBJ1-2, reads DSGVTQTPKHLITATGQRVTLRCSPRSGDLSVYWYQQSLDQGLQFLIQYYNGEERAKGNILERFSAQQFPDLHSELNLSSLELGDSALYFCASSEGTYGYTFGSGTRLTVV.

As for this clonotype: The junction departs from the called germline gene at one end, perhaps through a read error. V and J are TRBV9 and TRBJ2-7, with 9 bases lining up with TRBD1. From germline, CDR1 is SGDLS and CDR2 YYNGEE. The CDR3 runs to 16 residues. CDR3 residues: CASGVAPGQGSYEQYF. The CDR3 nucleotides read TGTGCCAGCGGCGTTGCTCCGGGACAGGGCTCCTACGAGCAGTACTTC.

This chain links TRBV28 with TRBJ2-7; D is perhaps TRBD2 (6 bases). The J call may be faulty, since TRBJ2-5 better matches the DNA end. This CDR3 spans 13 amino acids. Germline CDR1 reads MDHEN; CDR2 reads SYDVKM. CDR3 bases: TGTGCCAGCAGTTCGGGAGTTAAAGAGACCCAGTACTTC. It encodes CASSSGVKETQYF.

The V call is TRBV12-3 or TRBV12-4, the J call TRBJ2-3; D is uncertain. Trimming pared 0 bases from V and 2 bases from J, leaving 12 bases between. There are 16 residues in the CDR3. The CDR3 DNA sequence: TGTGCCAGCAGTTTAGCGCTAAAAGTGACCACAGATACGCAGTATTTT. As protein: CASSLALKVTTDTQYF.

V is TRBV4-3 and J is TRBJ2-2, with no clear D. Germline lookup yields CDR1 LGHNA and CDR2 YSLEER. Trimming stripped 3 bases from V and 8 bases from J, with 10 bases between. This CDR3 comprises 13 residues. In nucleotides, the CDR3 is TGCGCCAGCAGCCAGGCATGGTCGGGGGAGCTGTTTTTT. This sequence encodes CASSQAWSGELFF.

This chain connects TRBV7-8 to TRBJ1-2, with D uncertain. The CDR3 is 15 amino acids. Germline CDR1 is SGHVS and CDR2 is FQNEAQ. The V gene lost 2 bases and the J gene lost 0 bases, with 10 bases spanning the gap. Here the CDR3 reads CASSLSIGTNYGYTF. The CDR3 region has the DNA TGTGCCAGCAGCTTATCAATAGGGACTAACTATGGCTACACCTTC.

Details on this clonotype: This could be a read error, since a much larger clone is one nucleotide away. This chain links TRBV29-1 with TRBJ1-2; 7 bases are shared with TRBD1. The CDR3 is 12 residues long. Trimming at V came to 7 bases and at J to 12 bases, leaving 14 bases not matched to a gene. Germline V gives CDR1 SQVTM, CDR2 ANQGSEA. CDR3 bases: TGCAGCGCCTTGGACAGGAGGGGCAGCCACACCTTC. Its protein is CSALDRRGSHTF.